These T cell receptor beta chains were read from a single sample in a study of human T cells and chemical hapten exposure. From the RACE reads, TCRdb called clonotypes with MiXCR, one entry per CDR3 protein. The table lists under 100,000 distinct CDR3 sequences, 11% of them singletons. The sequencing used whole blood, collected in connection with sensitization to the hapten diphenylcyclopropenone (DPC). The source is a woman aged 45-59 years with alopecia areata. Some clones in this sample may be carry-over from other donors' samples. CDR3s include the opening cysteine and the closing phenylalanine or tryptophan. The D gene is left open where the match is weak. Expanded clones get a size class; other rows say once, few or many, or leave the size out.

V	J	D	size	CDR3	DNA
TRBV9	TRBJ2-1	TRBD2	many	CASSETSGRAGGQFF	TGTGCCAGCAGCGAGACTAGCGGGAGGGCCGGGGGGCAGTTCTTC
TRBV9	TRBJ2-7	TRBD1	many	CASSHRQGPADEQYF	TGTGCCAGCAGCCACCGACAGGGGCCTGCTGACGAGCAGTACTTC
TRBV11-1	TRBJ2-7	-	-	CASSVGPYEQYF	TGTGCCAGCAGCGTCGGCCCTTACGAGCAGTACTTC
TRBV6-2/TRBV6-3	TRBJ2-2	-	-	CASRRDGNTGELFF	TGTGCCAGCCGCCGGGACGGAAACACCGGGGAGCTGTTTTTT
TRBV4-1	TRBJ1-2	TRBD1	-	CASSQLPGQGRDGYTF	TGCGCCAGCAGCCAACTACCGGGACAGGGGAGGGACGGCTACACCTTC
TRBV18	TRBJ1-1	TRBD1	few	CASSAGQGQNTEVFF	TGTGCCAGCTCAGCGGGACAGGGACAAAACACTGAAGTTTTCTTT
TRBV5-5	TRBJ1-4	-	many	CASSLTEKLFF	TGTGCCAGCAGCCTCACAGAAAAACTGTTTTTT
TRBV6-2/TRBV6-3	TRBJ2-7	TRBD2	many	CASKWGLAGNGDF	TGTGCCAGCAAATGGGGACTAGCGGGAAATGGGGACTTC
TRBV6-5	TRBJ2-7	-	once	CASSFRGTYEQYF	TGTGCCAGCAGTTTCAGGGGCACCTACGAGCAGTACTTC
TRBV4-2	TRBJ2-3	TRBD2	many	CASSQEPLAGGSQYF	TGTGCCAGCAGCCAAGAGCCGCTAGCGGGAGGTTCGCAGTATTTT
TRBV11-2	TRBJ2-5	-	many	CASSSGGFQETQYF	TGTGCCAGCAGCTCGGGCGGCTTCCAAGAGACCCAGTACTTC
TRBV6-1	TRBJ2-3	TRBD2	few	CASSFIAGEGTDTQYF	TGTGCCAGCAGTTTCATAGCGGGAGAAGGCACAGATACGCAGTATTTT
TRBV12-3/TRBV12-4	TRBJ1-6	TRBD1	many	CASSPGGRNSPLHF	TGTGCCAGCAGTCCAGGGGGCCGCAATTCACCCCTCCACTTT
TRBV3-1	TRBJ2-2	-	few	CASSSRGAGNTGELFF	TGTGCCAGCAGCTCCCGGGGAGCGGGGAACACCGGGGAGCTGTTTTTT
TRBV20-1	TRBJ1-5	TRBD1	-	CSASGGTGGAGNQPQHF	TGCAGTGCTAGTGGGGGGACAGGGGGCGCGGGCAATCAGCCCCAGCATTTT
TRBV29-1	TRBJ2-7	-	few	CSVGGEDVYEQYF	TGCAGCGTTGGGGGGGAGGACGTCTACGAGCAGTACTTC
TRBV20-1	TRBJ2-5	TRBD1	-	CSAMTGVETQYF	TGCAGTGCCATGACAGGGGTGGAGACCCAGTACTTC
TRBV7-9	TRBJ2-1	TRBD2	many	CASSLSPSGPTPAFF	TGTGCCAGCAGCTTATCTCCTAGCGGTCCGACGCCCGCGTTCTTC
TRBV7-2	TRBJ2-2	-	few	CASSRQTNTGELFF	TGTGCCAGCAGCAGGCAAACTAACACCGGGGAGCTGTTTTTT
TRBV5-1	TRBJ2-7	-	-	CASSLGQVGAYEQYF	TGCGCCAGCAGCTTGGGACAGGTAGGGGCCTACGAGCAGTACTTC
TRBV20-1	TRBJ2-7	TRBD2	many	CGATVAGRKEQYF	TGCGGGGCGACTGTAGCGGGGCGCAAGGAGCAGTACTTC
TRBV6-2/TRBV6-3	TRBJ2-7	-	-	CASSPSQGKDFF	TGTGCCAGCAGTCCTTCGCAGGGCAAAGACTTTTTC
TRBV7-9	TRBJ2-7	-	-	CASSEGVGEQYF	TGTGCCAGCAGCGAGGGAGTGGGGGAGCAGTACTTC
TRBV7-8	TRBJ2-3	-	many	CASSFPTLLSTDTQYF	TGTGCCAGCAGCTTCCCGACACTCCTAAGCACAGATACGCAGTATTTT
TRBV5-1	TRBJ2-7	-	-	CASRAGTTYEQYF	TGCGCCAGCAGGGCAGGAACAACCTACGAGCAGTACTTC
TRBV19	TRBJ2-1	-	-	CASSDSGASYNEQFF	TGTGCCAGTAGTGACAGCGGAGCCTCCTACAATGAGCAGTTCTTC
TRBV20-1	TRBJ2-7	-	-	CSALGGTPLYEQYF	TGCAGTGCCCTCGGGGGTACCCCTCTCTACGAGCAGTACTTC
TRBV29-1	TRBJ2-7	-	many	CSVNGATGNYEQYF	TGCAGCGTCAACGGTGCAACAGGGAACTACGAGCAGTACTTC
TRBV3-1	TRBJ2-1	TRBD2	many	CASSQEMLALAGVVDEQFF	TGTGCCAGCAGCCAAGAAATGCTGGCACTAGCGGGAGTTGTAGATGAGCAGTTCTTC
TRBV7-9	TRBJ1-4	-	few	CASSWDQTNEKLFF	TGTGCCAGCAGCTGGGACCAAACTAATGAAAAACTGTTTTTT
TRBV14	TRBJ2-7	-	many	CASSPGVAVIYEQYF	TGTGCCAGCAGCCCGGGGGTAGCGGTAATCTACGAGCAGTACTTC
TRBV20-1	TRBJ1-1	-	many	CSARGAGMNTEAFF	TGCAGTGCTAGAGGTGCAGGGATGAACACTGAAGCTTTCTTT
TRBV27	TRBJ2-3	TRBD2	-	CASQSGVAGGDTQYF	TGTGCCTCCCAGTCGGGGGTAGCGGGAGGAGATACGCAGTATTTT
TRBV5-1	TRBJ2-3	-	many	CASSPDGPDTQYF	TGCGCCAGCAGCCCGGACGGTCCGGATACGCAGTATTTT
TRBV10-3	TRBJ2-7	TRBD1	many	CAIKAGTGGYEQYF	TGTGCCATCAAAGCCGGGACAGGGGGCTACGAGCAGTACTTC
TRBV4-1	TRBJ2-5	TRBD2	-	CASSLGLAGDSETQYF	TGCGCCAGCAGCCTGGGACTAGCGGGAGACTCCGAGACCCAGTACTTC
TRBV29-1	TRBJ2-7	-	many	CSVRHRLSYEQYF	TGCAGCGTTCGACATCGCCTTTCCTACGAGCAGTACTTC
TRBV13	TRBJ2-2	-	many	CASSSDLNTGELFF	TGTGCCAGCAGCTCCGACTTGAACACCGGGGAGCTGTTTTTT
TRBV7-6	TRBJ2-3	TRBD2	few	CASRRESDTQYF	TGTGCCAGCAGGCGGGAGTCCGATACGCAGTATTTT
TRBV6-1	TRBJ2-1	-	many	CASSTQQGSSYNEQFF	TGTGCCAGCAGTACACAACAGGGTAGCTCCTACAATGAGCAGTTCTTC
TRBV6-1	TRBJ2-3	TRBD1	-	CASSVWTGPSTDTQYF	TGTGCCAGCAGTGTATGGACAGGGCCCAGCACAGATACGCAGTATTTT
TRBV9	TRBJ2-5	TRBD2	few	CASSVLSGREETQYF	TGTGCCAGCAGCGTCCTTAGCGGGAGGGAAGAGACCCAGTACTTC
TRBV29-1	TRBJ1-5	-	-	CSVTTGLGANQPQHF	TGCAGCGTTACCACAGGGTTAGGTGCAAATCAGCCCCAGCATTTT
TRBV6-2/TRBV6-3	TRBJ2-5	TRBD2	-	CASSIASGLAQYF	TGTGCCAGCAGTATCGCTAGCGGGCTAGCCCAGTACTTC
TRBV30	TRBJ1-5	-	few	CAWSVTGGRGQPQHF	TGTGCCTGGAGTGTGACGGGGGGCCGAGGGCAGCCCCAGCATTTT